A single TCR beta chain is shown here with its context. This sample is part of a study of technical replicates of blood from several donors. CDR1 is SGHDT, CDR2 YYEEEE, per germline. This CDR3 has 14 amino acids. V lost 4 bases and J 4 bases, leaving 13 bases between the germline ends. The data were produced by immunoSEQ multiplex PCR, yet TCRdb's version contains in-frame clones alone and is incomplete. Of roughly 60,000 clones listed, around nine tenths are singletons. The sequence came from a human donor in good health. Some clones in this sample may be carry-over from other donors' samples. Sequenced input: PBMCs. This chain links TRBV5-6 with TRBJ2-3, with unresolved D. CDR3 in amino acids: CASSRGATADTQYF. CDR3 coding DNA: TGTGCCAGCAGCCGTGGAGCGACGGCAGATACGCAGTATTTT.